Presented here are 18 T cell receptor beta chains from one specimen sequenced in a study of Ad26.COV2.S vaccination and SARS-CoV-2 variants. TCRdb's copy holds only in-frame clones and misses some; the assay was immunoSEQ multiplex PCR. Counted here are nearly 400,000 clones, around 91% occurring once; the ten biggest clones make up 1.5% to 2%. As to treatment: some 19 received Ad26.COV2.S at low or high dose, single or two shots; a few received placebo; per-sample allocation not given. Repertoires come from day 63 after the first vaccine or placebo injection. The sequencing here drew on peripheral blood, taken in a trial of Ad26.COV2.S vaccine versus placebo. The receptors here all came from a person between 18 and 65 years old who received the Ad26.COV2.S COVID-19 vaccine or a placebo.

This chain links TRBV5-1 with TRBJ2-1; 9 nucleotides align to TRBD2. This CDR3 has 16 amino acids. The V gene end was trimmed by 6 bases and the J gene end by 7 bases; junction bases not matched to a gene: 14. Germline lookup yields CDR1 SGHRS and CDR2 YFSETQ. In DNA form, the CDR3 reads TGCGCCAGCACCGAAGGGACTAGCACTATAGGAAATGAGCAGTTCTTC. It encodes CASTEGTSTIGNEQFF. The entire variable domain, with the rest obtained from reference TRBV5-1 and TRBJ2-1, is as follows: KAGVTQTPRYLIKTRGQQVTLSCSPISGHRSVSWYQQTPGQGLQFLFEYFSETQRNKGNFPGRFSGRQFSNSRSEMNVSTLELGDSALYLCASTEGTSTIGNEQFFGPGTRLTVL.

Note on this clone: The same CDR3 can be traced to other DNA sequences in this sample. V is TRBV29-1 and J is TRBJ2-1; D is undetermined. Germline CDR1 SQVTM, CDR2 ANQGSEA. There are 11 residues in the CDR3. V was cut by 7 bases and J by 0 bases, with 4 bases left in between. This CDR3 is CSGDSYNEQFF. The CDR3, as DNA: TGCAGCGGGGACTCCTACAATGAGCAGTTCTTC.

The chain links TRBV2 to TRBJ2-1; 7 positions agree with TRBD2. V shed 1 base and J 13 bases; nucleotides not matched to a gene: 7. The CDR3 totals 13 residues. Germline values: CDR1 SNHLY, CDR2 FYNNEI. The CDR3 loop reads CASSEGGTTSQFF. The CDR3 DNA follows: TGTGCCAGCAGTGAAGGGGGGACTACCTCCCAGTTCTTC.

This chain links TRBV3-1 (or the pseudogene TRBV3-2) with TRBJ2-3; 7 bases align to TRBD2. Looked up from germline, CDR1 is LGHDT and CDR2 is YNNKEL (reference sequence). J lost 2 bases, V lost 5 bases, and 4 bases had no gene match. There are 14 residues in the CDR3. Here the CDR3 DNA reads TGTGCCAGCAGCTTCGGGACTAACACAGATACGCAGTATTTT. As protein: CASSFGTNTDTQYF.

Here the CDR3 DNA reads TGTGCCAGCAGCTTGCCAGGCGGGGAAGAGACCCAGTACTTC. Its protein product is CASSLPGGEETQYF. The chain uses TRBV5-5 and TRBJ2-5, with D perhaps matching TRBD2 (6 bases). This CDR3 has 14 amino acids. Deletions cut 1 base from V and 3 bases from J, with 10 bases between. Germline loops: CDR1 SGHKS, CDR2 YYEKEE (reference sequence). Variable domain in full (rest from reference TRBV5-5 and TRBJ2-5): DAGVTQSPTHLIKTRGQQVTLRCSPISGHKSVSWYQQVLGQGPQFIFQYYEKEERGRGNFPDRFSARQFPNYSSELNVNALLLGDSALYLCASSLPGGEETQYFGPGTRLLVL.

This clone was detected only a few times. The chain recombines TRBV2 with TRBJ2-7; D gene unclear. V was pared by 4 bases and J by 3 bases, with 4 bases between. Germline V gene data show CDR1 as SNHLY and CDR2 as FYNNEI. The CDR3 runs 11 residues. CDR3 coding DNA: TGTGCCAGCAGTGTACTCTACGAGCAGTACTTC. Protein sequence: CASSVLYEQYF. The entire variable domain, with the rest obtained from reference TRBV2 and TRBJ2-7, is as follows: EPEVTQTPSHQVTQMGQEVILRCVPISNHLYFYWYRQILGQKVEFLVSFYNNEISEKSEIFDDQFSVERPDGSNFTLKIRSTKLEDSAMYFCASSVLYEQYFGPGTRLTVT.

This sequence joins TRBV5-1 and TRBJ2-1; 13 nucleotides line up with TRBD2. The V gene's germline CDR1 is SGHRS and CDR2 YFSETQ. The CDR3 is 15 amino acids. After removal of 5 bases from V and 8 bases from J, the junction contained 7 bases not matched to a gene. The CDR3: CASRPTSGRMYEQFF. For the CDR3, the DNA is TGCGCCAGCAGGCCGACTAGCGGGAGGATGTATGAGCAGTTCTTC. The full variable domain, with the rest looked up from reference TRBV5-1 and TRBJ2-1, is KAGVTQTPRYLIKTRGQQVTLSCSPISGHRSVSWYQQTPGQGLQFLFEYFSETQRNKGNFPGRFSGRQFSNSRSEMNVSTLELGDSALYLCASRPTSGRMYEQFFGPGTRLTVL.

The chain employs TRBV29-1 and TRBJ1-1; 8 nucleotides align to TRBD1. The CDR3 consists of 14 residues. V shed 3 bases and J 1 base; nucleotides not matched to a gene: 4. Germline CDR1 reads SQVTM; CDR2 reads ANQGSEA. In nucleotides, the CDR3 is TGCAGCGTTGAGATCGACAGGGGGAACACTGAAGCTTTCTTT. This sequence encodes CSVEIDRGNTEAFF.

In nucleotides, the CDR3 is TGCGCCAGCAGCTTGAACAGGGGTAACTACGAGCAGTACTTC. Translation: CASSLNRGNYEQYF. The J gene is TRBJ2-7, the V gene TRBV5-1; 7 positions match TRBD1. This CDR3 is built from 14 residues. The ends lost 1 base at V and 3 bases at J; junction bases unmatched: 4. The germline V gene encodes CDR1 SGHRS and CDR2 YFSETQ.

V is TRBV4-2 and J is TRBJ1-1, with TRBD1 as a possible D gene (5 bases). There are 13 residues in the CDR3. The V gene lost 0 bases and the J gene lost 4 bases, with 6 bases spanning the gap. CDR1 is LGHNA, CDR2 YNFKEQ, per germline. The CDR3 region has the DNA TGTGCCAGCAGCCAAGAACAGGCCACTGAAGCTTTCTTT. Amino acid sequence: CASSQEQATEAFF.

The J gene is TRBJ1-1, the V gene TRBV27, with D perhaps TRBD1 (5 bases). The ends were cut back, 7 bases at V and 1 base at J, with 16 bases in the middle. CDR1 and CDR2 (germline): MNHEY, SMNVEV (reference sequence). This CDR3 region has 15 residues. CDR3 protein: CASIRSGVGNTEAFF. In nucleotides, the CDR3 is TGTGCCAGCATTCGTTCGGGGGTTGGGAACACTGAAGCTTTCTTT.

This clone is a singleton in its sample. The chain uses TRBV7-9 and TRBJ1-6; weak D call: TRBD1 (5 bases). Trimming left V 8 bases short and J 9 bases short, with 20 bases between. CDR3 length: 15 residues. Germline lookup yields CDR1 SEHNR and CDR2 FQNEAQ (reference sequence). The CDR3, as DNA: TGTGCCAGCTCCTCTACGGGACGCCAGGGTTCACCCCTCCACTTT. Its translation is CASSSTGRQGSPLHF.

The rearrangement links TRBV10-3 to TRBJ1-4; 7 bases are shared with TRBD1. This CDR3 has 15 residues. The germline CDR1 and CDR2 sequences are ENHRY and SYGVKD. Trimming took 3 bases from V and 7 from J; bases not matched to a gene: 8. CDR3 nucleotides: TGTGCCATCAGTGATGGCCGACAGGGAGGTGAAAAACTGTTTTTT. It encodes CAISDGRQGGEKLFF.

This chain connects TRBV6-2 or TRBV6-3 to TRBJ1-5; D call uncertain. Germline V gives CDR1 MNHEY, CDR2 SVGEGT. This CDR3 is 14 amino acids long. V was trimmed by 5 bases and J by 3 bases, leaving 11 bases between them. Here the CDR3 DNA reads TGTGCCAGCAGTATATCGAGTCTCAATCAGCCCCAGCATTTT. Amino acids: CASSISSLNQPQHF.

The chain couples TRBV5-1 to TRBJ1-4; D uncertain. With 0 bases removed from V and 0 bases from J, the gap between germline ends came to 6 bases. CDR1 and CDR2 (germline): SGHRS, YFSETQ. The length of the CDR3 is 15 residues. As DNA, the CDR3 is TGCGCCAGCAGCTTGGGGCAGGCAACTAATGAAAAACTGTTTTTT. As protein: CASSLGQATNEKLFF.

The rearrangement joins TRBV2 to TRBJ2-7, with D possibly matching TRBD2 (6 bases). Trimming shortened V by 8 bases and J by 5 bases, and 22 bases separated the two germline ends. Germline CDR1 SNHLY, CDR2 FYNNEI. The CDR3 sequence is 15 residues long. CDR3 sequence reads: CASCRTGTRLHEQYF. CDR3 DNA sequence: TGTGCCAGCTGCCGAACCGGGACTCGTCTCCACGAGCAGTACTTC.

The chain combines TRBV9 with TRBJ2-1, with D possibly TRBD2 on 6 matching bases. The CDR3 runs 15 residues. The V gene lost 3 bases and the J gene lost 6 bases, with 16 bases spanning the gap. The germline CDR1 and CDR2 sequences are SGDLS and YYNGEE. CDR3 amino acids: CASSGSGTPPNEQFF. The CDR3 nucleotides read TGTGCCAGCAGCGGATCCGGGACTCCACCCAATGAGCAGTTCTTC.

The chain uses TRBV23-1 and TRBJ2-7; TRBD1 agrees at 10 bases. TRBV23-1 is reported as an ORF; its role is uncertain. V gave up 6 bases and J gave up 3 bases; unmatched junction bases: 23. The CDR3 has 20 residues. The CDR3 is CASSPNSFDRGRDPYYEQYF. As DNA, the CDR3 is TGCGCCAGCAGCCCCAATTCATTTGACAGGGGGCGGGATCCCTACTACGAGCAGTACTTC.